The entry that follows covers one TCR beta chain sequence. Sequencing used immunoSEQ multiplex PCR; TCRdb keeps in-frame clones, though not all of them. The sample includes about 66,000 clones, approximately 86% of them seen just once. This sample was included in a study of blood T cell repertoires in COVID-19. Study background: Specimens from acute and convalescent COVID-19 originated in the United States, Italy and Spain. PBMCs, B-cell-depleted T cells, or T cells were the source of the cDNA or gDNA that made up the material.

The CDR3 covers 15 residues. Germline V gene data show CDR1 as ENHRY and CDR2 as SYGVKD. Deletions cut 3 bases from V and 4 bases from J, with 15 bases between. The chain couples TRBV10-3 to TRBJ1-2; D not certain. The material sequenced was peripheral blood. The sequence was collected from a man between 60 and 70 years old with acute or convalescent COVID-19. In nucleotides, the CDR3 is TGTGCCATCAGTGAAGATCTCGGGAATGGCTATGGCTACACCTTC. The encoded protein is CAISEDLGNGYGYTF.